The clone carrying this TCR beta chain was counted between two and nine times. The target antigen is unknown. This sample stems from a study of T cell repertoires in cytomegalovirus infection. Study in general: Matching HLA type and CMV infection were both indicated by public TCR beta signatures.

Study-level results: Within the response measured ex vivo, HLA-C-restricted CMV-specific TCR beta clonotypes were dominant. Cumulated frequencies of public TCR beta families served to identify carriers of CMV plus the relevant HLA.

V lost 0 bases to trimming and J lost 4 bases, with 15 bases between them. Germline CDR1 reads DFQATT; CDR2 reads SNEGSKA (reference sequence). CDR3 length equals 15 residues. TCRdb re-derived calls from the reads in MiXCR, one entry per CDR3 protein. The sample shows about 600,000 distinct CDR3 sequences, roughly 26% of them seen only once. This chain links TRBV20-1 with TRBJ1-2; D remains unclear. This receptor was obtained from a human donor in good health (CMV status not recorded). Some clones in this sample may be carry-over from other donors' samples. What was sequenced was CD8+ T cells from PBMCs. CDR3 nucleotide sequence: TGCAGTGCTAGAGATCGGGCAGCAGGCCCCTATGGCTACACCTTC. This translates into CSARDRAAGPYGYTF.